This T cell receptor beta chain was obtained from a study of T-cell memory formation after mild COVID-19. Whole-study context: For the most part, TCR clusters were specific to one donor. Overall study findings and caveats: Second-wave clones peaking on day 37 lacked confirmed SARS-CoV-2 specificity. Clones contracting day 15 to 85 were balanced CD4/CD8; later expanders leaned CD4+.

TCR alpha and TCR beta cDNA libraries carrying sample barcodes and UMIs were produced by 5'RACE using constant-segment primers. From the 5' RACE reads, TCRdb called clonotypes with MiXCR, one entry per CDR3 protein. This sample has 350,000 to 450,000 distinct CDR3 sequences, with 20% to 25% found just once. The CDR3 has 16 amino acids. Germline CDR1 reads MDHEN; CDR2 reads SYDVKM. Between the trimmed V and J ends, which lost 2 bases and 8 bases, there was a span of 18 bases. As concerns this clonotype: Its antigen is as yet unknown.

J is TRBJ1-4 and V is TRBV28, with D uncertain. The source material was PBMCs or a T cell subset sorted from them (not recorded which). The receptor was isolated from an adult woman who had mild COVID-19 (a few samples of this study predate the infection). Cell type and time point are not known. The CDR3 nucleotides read TGTGCCAGCAGTTTAGGCAGGAGAATCTTTCTAGAAAAACTGTTTTTT. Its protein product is CASSLGRRIFLEKLFF.